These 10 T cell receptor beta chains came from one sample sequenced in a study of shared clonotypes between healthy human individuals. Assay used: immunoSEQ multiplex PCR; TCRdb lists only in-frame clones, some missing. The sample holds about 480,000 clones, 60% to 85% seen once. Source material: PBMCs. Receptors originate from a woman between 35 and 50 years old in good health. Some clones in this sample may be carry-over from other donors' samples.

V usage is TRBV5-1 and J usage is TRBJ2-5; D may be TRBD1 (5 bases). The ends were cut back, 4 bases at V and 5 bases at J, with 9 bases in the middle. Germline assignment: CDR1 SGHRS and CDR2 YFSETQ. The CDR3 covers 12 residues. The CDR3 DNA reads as TGCGCCAGCAGCGCCAACAGGGAGACCCAGTACTTC. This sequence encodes CASSANRETQYF.

CDR3 DNA sequence: TGTGCCACCAGCAGAGCCGGAGTTGAAAAACTGTTTTTT. Amino acid sequence: CATSRAGVEKLFF. The chain is built from TRBV15 and TRBJ1-4; D is uncertain. Trimming removed 1 base at V and 7 bases at J, with 7 bases between. Germline values: CDR1 LNHNV, CDR2 YYDKDF (reference sequence). The CDR3 extends over 13 amino acids. The variable domain in full, completed from reference TRBV15 and TRBJ1-4, reads DAMVIQNPRYQVTQFGKPVTLSCSQTLNHNVMYWYQQKSSQAPKLLFHYYDKDFNNEADTPDNFQSRRPNTSFCFLDIRSPGLGDTAMYLCATSRAGVEKLFFGSGTQLSVL.

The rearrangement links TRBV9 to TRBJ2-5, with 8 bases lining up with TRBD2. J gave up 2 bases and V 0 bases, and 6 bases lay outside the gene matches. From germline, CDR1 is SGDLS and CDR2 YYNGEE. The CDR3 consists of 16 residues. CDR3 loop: CASSVGGTSSQETQYF. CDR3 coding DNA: TGTGCCAGCAGCGTAGGCGGGACTAGTTCTCAAGAGACCCAGTACTTC.

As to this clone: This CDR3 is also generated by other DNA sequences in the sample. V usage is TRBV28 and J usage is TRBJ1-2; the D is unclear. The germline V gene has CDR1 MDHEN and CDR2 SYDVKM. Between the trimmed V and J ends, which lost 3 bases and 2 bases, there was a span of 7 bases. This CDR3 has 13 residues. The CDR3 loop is CASSLRQNYGYTF. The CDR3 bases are TGTGCCAGCAGTTTGCGGCAGAACTATGGCTACACCTTC.

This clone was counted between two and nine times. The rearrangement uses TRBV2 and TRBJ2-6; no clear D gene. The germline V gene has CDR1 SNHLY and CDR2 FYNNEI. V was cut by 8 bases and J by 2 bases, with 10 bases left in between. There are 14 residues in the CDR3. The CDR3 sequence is CASPRSPGANVLTF. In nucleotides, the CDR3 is TGTGCCAGCCCGAGGAGTCCTGGGGCCAACGTCCTGACTTTC.

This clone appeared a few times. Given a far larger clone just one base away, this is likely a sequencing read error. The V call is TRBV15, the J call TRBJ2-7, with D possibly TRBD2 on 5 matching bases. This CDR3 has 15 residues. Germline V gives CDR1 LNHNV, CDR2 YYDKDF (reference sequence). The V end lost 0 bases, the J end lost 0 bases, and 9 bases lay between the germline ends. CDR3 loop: CATSREEGSSYEQYF. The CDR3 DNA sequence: TGTGCCACCAGCAGAGAGGAAGGGAGCTCCTACGAGCAGTACTTC.

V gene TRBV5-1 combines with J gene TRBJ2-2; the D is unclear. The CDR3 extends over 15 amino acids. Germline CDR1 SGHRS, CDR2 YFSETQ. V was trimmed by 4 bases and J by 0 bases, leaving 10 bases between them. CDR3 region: CASSPTGPNTGELFF. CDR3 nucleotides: TGCGCCAGCAGCCCCACCGGCCCGAACACCGGGGAGCTGTTTTTT.

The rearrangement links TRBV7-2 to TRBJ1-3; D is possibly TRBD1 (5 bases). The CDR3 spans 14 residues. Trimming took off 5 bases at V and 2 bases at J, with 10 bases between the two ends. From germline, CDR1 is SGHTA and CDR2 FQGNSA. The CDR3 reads CASSIQGAGNTIYF. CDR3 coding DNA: TGTGCCAGCAGCATCCAGGGAGCTGGAAACACCATATATTTT. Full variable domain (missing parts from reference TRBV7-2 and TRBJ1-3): GAGVSQSPSNKVTEKGKDVELRCDPISGHTALYWYRQSLGQGLEFLIYFQGNSAPDKSGLPSDRFSAERTGGSVSTLTIQRTQQEDSAVYLCASSIQGAGNTIYFGEGSWLTVV.

The CDR3 sequence: CAWKRTGRTEAFF. The DNA of the CDR3 is TGTGCCTGGAAGAGGACAGGGCGAACTGAAGCTTTCTTT. The chain recombines TRBV30 with TRBJ1-1; 8 bases are shared with TRBD1. The CDR3 contains 13 residues. The J segment lost 5 bases and the V segment lost 4 bases, leaving 6 bases of the junction unmatched. CDR1 and CDR2 from the germline V gene are GTSNPN and SVGIG (reference sequence).

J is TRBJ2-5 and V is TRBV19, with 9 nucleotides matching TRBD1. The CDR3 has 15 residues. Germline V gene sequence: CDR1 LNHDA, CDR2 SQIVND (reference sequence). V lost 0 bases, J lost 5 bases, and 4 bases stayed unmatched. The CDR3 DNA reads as TGTGCCAGTAGTATAGAAGGACAGGGGCACGAGACCCAGTACTTC. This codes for CASSIEGQGHETQYF.